What follows describes a single TCR beta chain. Its antigen remains unknown. CDR1 and CDR2 (germline): SNHLY, FYNNEI. The CDR3 totals 13 residues. Trimming removed 7 bases at V and 4 bases at J, with 11 bases between. Data came from immunoSEQ multiplex PCR; TCRdb stores just in-frame clones and leaves some out. The repertoire has 120,000 to 150,000 clones, about 92% of them found once; the top ten carry roughly 1.5%. The data stem from a study of T cell responses to AZD1222 COVID-19 vaccine. Study-wide results and caveats: Recipients of AZD1222 seropositive at baseline numbered only 5 to 7. In a largely white British group with more females than males, clonal diversity was possibly underestimated.

The analysis combined second doses at about 4 or about 12 weeks. This TCR was sampled from an adult who received the AZD1222 COVID-19 vaccine. The chain joins TRBV2 to TRBJ2-1; D might be TRBD2 (6 bases). The sample here was peripheral blood, taken 28 days after the second AZD1222 dose. The CDR3: CASTWGLYNEQFF. CDR3 bases: TGTGCCAGCACCTGGGGACTTTACAATGAGCAGTTCTTC.